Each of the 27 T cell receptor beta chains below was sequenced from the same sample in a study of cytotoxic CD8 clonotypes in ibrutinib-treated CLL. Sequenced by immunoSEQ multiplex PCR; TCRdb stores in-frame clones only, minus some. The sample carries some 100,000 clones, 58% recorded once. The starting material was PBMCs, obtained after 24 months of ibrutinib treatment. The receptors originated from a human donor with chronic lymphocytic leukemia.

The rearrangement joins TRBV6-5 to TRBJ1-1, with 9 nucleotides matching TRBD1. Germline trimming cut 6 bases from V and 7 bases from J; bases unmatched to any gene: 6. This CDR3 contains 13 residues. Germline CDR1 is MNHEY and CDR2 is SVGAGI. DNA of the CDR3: TGTGCCAGCAGGAAGGGACAGGGCGGTGAAGCTTTCTTT. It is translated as CASRKGQGGEAFF.

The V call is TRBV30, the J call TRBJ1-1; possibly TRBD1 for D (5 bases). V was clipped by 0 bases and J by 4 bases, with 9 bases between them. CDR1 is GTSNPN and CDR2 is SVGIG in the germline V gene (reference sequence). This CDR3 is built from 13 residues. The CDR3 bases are TGTGCCTGGAGTGTTTCCCAGGGCACTGAAGCTTTCTTT. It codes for CAWSVSQGTEAFF.

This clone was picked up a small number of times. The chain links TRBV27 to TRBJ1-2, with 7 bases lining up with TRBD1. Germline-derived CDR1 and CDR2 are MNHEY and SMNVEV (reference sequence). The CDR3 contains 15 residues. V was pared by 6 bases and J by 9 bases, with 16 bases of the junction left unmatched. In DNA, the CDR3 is TGTGCCAGCAGGCCGGAGGGGGCTGGGGTTTTTCGCTACACCTTC. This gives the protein CASRPEGAGVFRYTF.

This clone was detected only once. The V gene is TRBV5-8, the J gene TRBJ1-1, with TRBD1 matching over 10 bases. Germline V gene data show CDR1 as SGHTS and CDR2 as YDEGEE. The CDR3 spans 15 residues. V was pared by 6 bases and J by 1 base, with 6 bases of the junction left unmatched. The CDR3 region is CASTMGTGANTEAFF. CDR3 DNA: TGTGCCAGCACCATGGGGACAGGGGCGAACACTGAAGCTTTCTTT.

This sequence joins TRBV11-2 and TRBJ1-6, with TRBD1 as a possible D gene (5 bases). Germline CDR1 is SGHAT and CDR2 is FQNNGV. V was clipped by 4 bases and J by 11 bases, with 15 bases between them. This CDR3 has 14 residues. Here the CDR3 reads CASSSDGARTPLHF. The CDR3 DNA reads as TGTGCCAGCAGCTCGGACGGGGCCAGAACACCCCTCCACTTT.

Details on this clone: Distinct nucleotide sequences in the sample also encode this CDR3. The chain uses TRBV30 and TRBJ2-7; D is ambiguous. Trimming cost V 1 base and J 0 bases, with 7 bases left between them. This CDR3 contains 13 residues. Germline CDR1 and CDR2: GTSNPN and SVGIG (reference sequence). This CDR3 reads CAWSGTLSYEQYF. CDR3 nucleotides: TGTGCCTGGAGTGGGACGCTCTCCTACGAGCAGTACTTC.

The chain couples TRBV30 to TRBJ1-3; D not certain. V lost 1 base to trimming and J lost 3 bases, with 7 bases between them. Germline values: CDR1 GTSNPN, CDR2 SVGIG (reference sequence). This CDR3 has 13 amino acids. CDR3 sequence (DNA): TGTGCCTGGAGTGGGAACAGTGGAAACACCATATATTTT. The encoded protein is CAWSGNSGNTIYF.

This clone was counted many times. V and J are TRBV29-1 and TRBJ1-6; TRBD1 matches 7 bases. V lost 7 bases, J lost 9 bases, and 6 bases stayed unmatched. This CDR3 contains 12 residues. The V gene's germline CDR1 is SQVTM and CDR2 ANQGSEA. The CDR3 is CSGRQGTSPLHF. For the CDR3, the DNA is TGCAGCGGTAGACAGGGAACTTCACCCCTCCACTTT. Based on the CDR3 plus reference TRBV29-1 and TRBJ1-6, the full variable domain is SAVISQKPSRDICQRGTSLTIQCQVDSQVTMMFWYRQQPGQSLTLIATANQGSEATYESGFVIDKFPISRPNLTFSTLTVSNMSPEDSSIYLCSGRQGTSPLHFGNGTRLTVT.

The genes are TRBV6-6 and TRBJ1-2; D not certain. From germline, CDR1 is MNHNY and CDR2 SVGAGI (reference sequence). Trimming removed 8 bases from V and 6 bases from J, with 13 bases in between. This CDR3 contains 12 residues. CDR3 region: CASLLTSHGYTF. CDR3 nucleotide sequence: TGTGCCAGCCTACTTACATCCCATGGCTACACCTTC.

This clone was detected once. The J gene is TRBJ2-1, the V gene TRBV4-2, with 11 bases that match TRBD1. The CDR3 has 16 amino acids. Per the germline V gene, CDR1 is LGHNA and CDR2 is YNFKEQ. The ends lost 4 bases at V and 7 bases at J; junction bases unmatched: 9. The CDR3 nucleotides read TGTGCCAGCAGCCGCAACGGACAGGGGGCGGGTAATGAGCAGTTCTTC. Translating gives CASSRNGQGAGNEQFF.

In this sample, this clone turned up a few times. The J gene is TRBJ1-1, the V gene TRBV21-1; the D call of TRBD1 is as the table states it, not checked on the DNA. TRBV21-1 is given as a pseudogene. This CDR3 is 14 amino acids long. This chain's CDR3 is CASTRTGGTAEAFF. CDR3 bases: TGTGCCAGCACCCGGACAGGGGGTACGGCTGAAGCTTTCTTT.

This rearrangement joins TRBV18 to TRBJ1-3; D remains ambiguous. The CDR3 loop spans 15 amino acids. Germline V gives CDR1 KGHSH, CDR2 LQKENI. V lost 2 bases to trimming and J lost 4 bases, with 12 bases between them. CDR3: CASSPSSAQGNTIYF. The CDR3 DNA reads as TGTGCCAGCTCACCATCATCAGCGCAGGGAAACACCATATATTTT.

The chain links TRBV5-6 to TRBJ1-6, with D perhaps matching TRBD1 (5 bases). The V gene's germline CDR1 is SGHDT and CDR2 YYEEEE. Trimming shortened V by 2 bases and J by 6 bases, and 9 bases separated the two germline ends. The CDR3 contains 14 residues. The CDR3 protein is CASSFIQGNSPLHF. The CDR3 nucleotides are TGTGCCAGCAGCTTCATCCAGGGTAATTCACCCCTCCACTTT.

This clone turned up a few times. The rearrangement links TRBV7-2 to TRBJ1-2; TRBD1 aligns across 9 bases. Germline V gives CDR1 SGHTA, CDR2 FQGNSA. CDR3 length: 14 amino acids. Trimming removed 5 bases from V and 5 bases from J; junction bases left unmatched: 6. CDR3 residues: CASSPGQGLYGYTF. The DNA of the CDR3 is TGTGCCAGCAGCCCTGGACAGGGGTTATATGGCTACACCTTC.

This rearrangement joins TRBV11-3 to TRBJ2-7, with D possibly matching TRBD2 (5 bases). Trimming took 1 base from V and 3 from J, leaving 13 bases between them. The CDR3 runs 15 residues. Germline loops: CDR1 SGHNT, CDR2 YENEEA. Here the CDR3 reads CASSLVGSLRYEQYF. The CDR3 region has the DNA TGTGCCAGCAGCTTAGTGGGGAGTTTACGCTACGAGCAGTACTTC.

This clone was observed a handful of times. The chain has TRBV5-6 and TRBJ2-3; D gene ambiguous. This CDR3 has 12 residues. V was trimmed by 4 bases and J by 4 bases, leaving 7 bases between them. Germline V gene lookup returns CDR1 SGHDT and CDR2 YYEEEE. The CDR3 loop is CASSPGADTQYF. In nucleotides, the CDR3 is TGTGCCAGCAGCCCGGGTGCAGATACGCAGTATTTT.

CDR3 nucleotide sequence: TGTGCCAGCAGCTTTATTAGGGGTACAGATACGCAGTATTTT. Its translation is CASSFIRGTDTQYF. This chain connects TRBV11-1 to TRBJ2-3, with D possibly being TRBD1 (5 bases). V was clipped by 3 bases and J by 3 bases, with 10 bases between them. The CDR3 extends over 14 amino acids. CDR1 is SGHAT and CDR2 is FQDESV in the germline V gene (reference sequence). The whole variable domain, remainder taken from reference TRBV11-1 and TRBJ2-3, is EAEVAQSPRYKITEKSQAVAFWCDPISGHATLYWYRQILGQGPELLVQFQDESVVDDSQLPKDRFSAERLKGVDSTLKIQPAELGDSAMYLCASSFIRGTDTQYFGPGTRLTVL.

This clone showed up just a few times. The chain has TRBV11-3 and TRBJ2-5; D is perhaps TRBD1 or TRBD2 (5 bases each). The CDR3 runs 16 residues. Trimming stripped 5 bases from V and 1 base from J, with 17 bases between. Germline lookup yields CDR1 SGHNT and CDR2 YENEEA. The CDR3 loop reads CASSNPKPGTQETQYF. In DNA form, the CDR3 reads TGTGCCAGCAGCAACCCAAAACCAGGGACCCAAGAGACCCAGTACTTC.

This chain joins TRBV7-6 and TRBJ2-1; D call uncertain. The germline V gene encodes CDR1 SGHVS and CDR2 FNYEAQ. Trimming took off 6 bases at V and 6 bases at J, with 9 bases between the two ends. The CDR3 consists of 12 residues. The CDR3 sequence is CASRPGSNEQFF. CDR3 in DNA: TGTGCCAGCAGGCCCGGTTCCAATGAGCAGTTCTTC.

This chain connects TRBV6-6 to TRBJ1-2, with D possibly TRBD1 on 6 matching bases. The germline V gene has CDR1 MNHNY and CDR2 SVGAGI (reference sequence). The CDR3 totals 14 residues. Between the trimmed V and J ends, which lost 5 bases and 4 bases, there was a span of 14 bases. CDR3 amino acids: CASSRDDRTYGYTF. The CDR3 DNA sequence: TGTGCCAGCAGTCGTGATGACAGGACCTATGGCTACACCTTC.

This chain's CDR3 is CASSLETMQFETQYF. As DNA, the CDR3 is TGTGCCAGCAGCTTAGAGACAATGCAGTTTGAGACCCAGTACTTC. V gene TRBV11-2 combines with J gene TRBJ2-5; D is ambiguous. This CDR3 region has 15 residues. V lost 0 bases, J lost 5 bases, and 13 bases lay in between. Germline assignment: CDR1 SGHAT and CDR2 FQNNGV.

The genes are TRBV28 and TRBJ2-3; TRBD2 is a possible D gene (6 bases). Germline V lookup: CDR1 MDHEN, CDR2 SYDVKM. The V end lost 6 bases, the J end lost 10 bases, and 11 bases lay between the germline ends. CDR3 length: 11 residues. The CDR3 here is CASRTSLSQYF. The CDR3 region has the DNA TGTGCCAGCAGAACTAGCTTGTCGCAGTATTTT.

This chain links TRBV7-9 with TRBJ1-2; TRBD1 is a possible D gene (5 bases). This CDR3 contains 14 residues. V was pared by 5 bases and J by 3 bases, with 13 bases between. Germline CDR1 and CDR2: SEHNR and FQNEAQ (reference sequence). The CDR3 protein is CASSPGGTYYGYTF. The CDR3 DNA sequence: TGTGCCAGCAGCCCCGGGGGAACCTACTATGGCTACACCTTC.

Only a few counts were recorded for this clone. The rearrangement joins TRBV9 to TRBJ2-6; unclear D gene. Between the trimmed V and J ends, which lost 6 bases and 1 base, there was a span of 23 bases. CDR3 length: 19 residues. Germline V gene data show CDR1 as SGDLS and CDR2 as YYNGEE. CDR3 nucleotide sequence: TGTGCCAGCACCACCGGACCTCGATTGATAAAGTCTGGGGCCAACGTCCTGACTTTC. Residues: CASTTGPRLIKSGANVLTF.

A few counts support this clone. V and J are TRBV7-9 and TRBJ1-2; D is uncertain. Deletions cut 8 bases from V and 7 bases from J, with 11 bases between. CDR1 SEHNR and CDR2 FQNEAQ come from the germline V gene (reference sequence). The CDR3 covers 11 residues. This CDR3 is CASGIEGGYTF. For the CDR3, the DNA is TGTGCCAGCGGGATTGAGGGTGGCTACACCTTC.

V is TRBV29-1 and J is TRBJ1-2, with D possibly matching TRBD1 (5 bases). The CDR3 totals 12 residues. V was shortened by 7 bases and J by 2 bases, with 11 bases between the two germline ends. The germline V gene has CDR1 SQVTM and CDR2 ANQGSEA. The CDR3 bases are TGCAGCGCCTCGGGACCAAACTATGGCTACACCTTC. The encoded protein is CSASGPNYGYTF.

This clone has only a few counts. CDR3 sequence: CASRSGTGYGYTF. DNA of the CDR3: TGTGCCAGCAGATCCGGGACAGGATATGGCTACACCTTC. This chain uses TRBV14 with TRBJ1-2, with 8 bases that match TRBD1. Germline CDR1 is SGHDN and CDR2 is FVKESK. CDR3 length: 13 residues. J was trimmed by 5 bases and V by 6 bases; bases with no gene match: 5.